The clone carrying this TCR beta chain appeared many times. The antigen remains undetermined. The data belong to a study of Graves' ophthalmopathy and Graves' hyperthyroidism. The wider study: The study drew peripheral blood at initial diagnosis, before any treatment.

Transcripts of RNA were the source for amplifying TCR beta CDR3 regions. A first-round RT-PCR used HTBI primers, followed by a second-round multiplex PCR. TCRdb reprocessed the multiplex PCR reads with MiXCR, giving one entry per CDR3 protein. Counted here are some 350,000 distinct CDR3 sequences, 17% occurring once; the ten biggest clones make up approximately 2.4%. Fresh peripheral blood, about 10 ml, was the PBMC source. Whole-study findings and limits: The authors also found most expanded thyroid clonotypes above 0.001 frequency in blood. The model's prediction of ophthalmopathy progression had 70.59% sensitivity and roughly 72% specificity.

From germline, CDR1 is SQVTM and CDR2 ANQGSEA. The CDR3 length is 15 residues. The junction had 7 bases not matched to a gene; V was cut back by 0 bases and J by 5 bases. J is TRBJ2-5 and V is TRBV29-1; 9 bases map to TRBD1. Sequencing used peripheral blood. This receptor was taken from an adult woman with stable Graves' hyperthyroidism. CDR3 amino acids: CSVEDPWTGVETQYF. Written as DNA, the CDR3 is TGCAGCGTTGAAGACCCGTGGACAGGGGTCGAGACCCAGTACTTC. Combining the CDR3 with reference TRBV29-1 and TRBJ2-5 gives the whole variable domain SAVISQKPSRDICQRGTSLTIQCQVDSQVTMMFWYRQQPGQSLTLIATANQGSEATYESGFVIDKFPISRPNLTFSTLTVSNMSPEDSSIYLCSVEDPWTGVETQYFGPGTRLLVL.